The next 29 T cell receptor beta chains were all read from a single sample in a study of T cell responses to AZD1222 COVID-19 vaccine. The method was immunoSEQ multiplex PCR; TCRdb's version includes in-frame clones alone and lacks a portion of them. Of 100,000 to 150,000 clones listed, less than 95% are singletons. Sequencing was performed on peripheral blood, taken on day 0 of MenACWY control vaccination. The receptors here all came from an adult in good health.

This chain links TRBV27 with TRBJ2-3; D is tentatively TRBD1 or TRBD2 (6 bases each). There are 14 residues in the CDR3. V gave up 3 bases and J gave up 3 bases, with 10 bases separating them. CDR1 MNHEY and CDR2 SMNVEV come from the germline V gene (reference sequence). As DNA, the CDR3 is TGTGCCAGCAGTTTGGGGGGCCGGACAGATACGCAGTATTTT. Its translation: CASSLGGRTDTQYF.

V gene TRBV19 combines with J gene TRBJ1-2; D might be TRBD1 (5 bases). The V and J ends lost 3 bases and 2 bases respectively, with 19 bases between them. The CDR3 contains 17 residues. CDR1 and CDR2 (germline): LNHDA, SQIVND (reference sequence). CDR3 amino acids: CASSISGDGASNYGYTF. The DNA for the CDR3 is TGTGCCAGTAGTATTTCTGGCGACGGGGCGTCGAACTATGGCTACACCTTC.

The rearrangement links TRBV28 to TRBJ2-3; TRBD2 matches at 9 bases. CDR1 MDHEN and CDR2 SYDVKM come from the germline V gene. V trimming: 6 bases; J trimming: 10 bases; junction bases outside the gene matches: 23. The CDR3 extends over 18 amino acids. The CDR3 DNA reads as TGTGCCAGCAGCCTAACCTACTACAGGAGCGGGAGGCCAAATCCGCAGTATTTT. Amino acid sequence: CASSLTYYRSGRPNPQYF.

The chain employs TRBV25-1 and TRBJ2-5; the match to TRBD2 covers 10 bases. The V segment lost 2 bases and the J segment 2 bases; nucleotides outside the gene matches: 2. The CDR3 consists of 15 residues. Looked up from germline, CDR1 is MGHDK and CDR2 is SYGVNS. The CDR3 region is CASSEPGLAQETQYF. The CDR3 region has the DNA TGTGCCAGCAGTGAACCGGGACTAGCGCAAGAGACCCAGTACTTC.

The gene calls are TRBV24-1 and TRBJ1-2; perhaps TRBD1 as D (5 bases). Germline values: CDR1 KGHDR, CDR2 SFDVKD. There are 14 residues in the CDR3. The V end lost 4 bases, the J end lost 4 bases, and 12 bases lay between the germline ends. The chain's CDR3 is CATSDPGRFYGYTF. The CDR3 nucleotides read TGTGCCACCAGTGACCCGGGACGGTTCTATGGCTACACCTTC.

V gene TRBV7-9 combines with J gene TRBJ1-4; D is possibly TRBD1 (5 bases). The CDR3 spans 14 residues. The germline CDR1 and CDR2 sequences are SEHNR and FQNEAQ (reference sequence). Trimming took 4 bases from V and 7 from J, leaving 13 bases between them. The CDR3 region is CASSSKGRGEKLFF. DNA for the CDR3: TGTGCCAGCAGCTCGAAGGGGAGGGGTGAAAAACTGTTTTTT.

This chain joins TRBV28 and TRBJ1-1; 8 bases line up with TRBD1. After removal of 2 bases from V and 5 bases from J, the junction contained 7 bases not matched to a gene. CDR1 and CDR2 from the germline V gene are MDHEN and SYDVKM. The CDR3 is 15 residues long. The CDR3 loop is CASSLRGTGGTEAFF. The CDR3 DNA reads TGTGCCAGCAGTTTAAGGGGTACAGGGGGAACTGAAGCTTTCTTT.

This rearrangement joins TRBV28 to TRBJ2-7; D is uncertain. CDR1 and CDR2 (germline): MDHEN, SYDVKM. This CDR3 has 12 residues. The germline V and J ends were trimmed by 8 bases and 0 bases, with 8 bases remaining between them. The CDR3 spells CASGKSSYEQYF. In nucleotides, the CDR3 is TGTGCCAGCGGGAAGAGCTCCTACGAGCAGTACTTC.

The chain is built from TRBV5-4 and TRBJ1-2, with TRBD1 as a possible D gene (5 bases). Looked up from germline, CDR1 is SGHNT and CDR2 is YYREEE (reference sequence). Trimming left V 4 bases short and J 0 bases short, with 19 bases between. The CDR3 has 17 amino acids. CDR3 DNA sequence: TGTGCCAGCAGCCCCATGGGGGGTCTCCAAACTAACTATGGCTACACCTTC. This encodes CASSPMGGLQTNYGYTF.

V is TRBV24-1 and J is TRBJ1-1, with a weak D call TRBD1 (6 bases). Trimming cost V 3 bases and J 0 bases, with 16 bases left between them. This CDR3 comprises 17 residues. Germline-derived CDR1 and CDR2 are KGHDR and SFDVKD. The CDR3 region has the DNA TGTGCCACCAGTGATCATGGACAGCAGCTTTTGAACACTGAAGCTTTCTTT. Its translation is CATSDHGQQLLNTEAFF.

The CDR3 loop reads CASSLQAGAYNEQFF. CDR3 nucleotides: TGTGCCAGCAGCCTCCAAGCGGGAGCCTACAATGAGCAGTTCTTC. The gene calls are TRBV7-8 and TRBJ2-1; 8 nucleotides line up with TRBD2. CDR3 length: 15 amino acids. Germline V gene lookup returns CDR1 SGHVS and CDR2 FQNEAQ. Losses at the gene ends were 5 bases for V and 2 bases for J; bases not matched to a gene: 5.

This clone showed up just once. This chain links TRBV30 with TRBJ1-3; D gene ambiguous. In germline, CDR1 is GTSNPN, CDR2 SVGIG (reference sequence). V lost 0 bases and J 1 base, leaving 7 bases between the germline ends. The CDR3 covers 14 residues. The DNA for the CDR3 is TGTGCCTGGAGTGTACCCGTATCTGGAAACACCATATATTTT. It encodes CAWSVPVSGNTIYF. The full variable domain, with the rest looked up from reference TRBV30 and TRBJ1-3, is SQTIHQWPATLVQPVGSPLSLECTVEGTSNPNLYWYRQAAGRGLQLLFYSVGIGQISSEVPQNLSASRPQDRQFILSSKKLLLSDSGFYLCAWSVPVSGNTIYFGEGSWLTVV.

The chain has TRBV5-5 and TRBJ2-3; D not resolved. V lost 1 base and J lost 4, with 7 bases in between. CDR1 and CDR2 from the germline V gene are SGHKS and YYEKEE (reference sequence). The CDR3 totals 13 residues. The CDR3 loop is CASSLNSPDTQYF. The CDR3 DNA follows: TGTGCCAGCAGCTTGAACAGCCCAGATACGCAGTATTTT.

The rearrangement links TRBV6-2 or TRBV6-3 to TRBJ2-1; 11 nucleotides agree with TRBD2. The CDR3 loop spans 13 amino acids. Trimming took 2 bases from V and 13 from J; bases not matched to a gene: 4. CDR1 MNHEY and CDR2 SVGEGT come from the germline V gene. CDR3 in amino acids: CASSYLAGGHQFF. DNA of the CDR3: TGTGCCAGCAGTTACCTAGCGGGGGGTCATCAGTTCTTC.

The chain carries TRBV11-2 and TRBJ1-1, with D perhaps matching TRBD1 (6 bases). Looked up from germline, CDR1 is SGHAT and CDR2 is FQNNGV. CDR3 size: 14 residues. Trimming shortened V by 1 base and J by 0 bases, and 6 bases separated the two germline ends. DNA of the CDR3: TGTGCCAGCAGCTTAGGACAGGTGAACACTGAAGCTTTCTTT. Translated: CASSLGQVNTEAFF.

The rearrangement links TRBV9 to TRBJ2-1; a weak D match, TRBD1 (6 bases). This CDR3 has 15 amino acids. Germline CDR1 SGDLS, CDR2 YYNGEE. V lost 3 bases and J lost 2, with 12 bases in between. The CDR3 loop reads CASSGPQGTYNEQFF. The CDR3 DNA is TGTGCCAGCAGCGGCCCCCAGGGGACCTACAATGAGCAGTTCTTC.

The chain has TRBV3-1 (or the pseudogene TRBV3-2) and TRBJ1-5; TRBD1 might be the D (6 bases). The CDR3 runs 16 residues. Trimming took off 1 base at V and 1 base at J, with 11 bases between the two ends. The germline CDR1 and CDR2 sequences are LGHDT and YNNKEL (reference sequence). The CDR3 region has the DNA TGTGCCAGCAGCCAAGGGGACATACTAAGCAATCAGCCCCAGCATTTT. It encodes CASSQGDILSNQPQHF.

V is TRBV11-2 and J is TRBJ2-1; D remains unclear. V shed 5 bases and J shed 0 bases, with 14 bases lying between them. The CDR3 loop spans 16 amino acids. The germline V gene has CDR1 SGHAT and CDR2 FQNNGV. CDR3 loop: CASSQRDFSSYNEQFF. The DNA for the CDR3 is TGTGCCAGCAGCCAACGCGACTTCAGCTCCTACAATGAGCAGTTCTTC.

CDR3 sequence: CASSPGENTGELFF. The CDR3, as DNA: TGTGCCAGCAGCCCCGGGGAGAACACCGGGGAGCTGTTTTTT. The V call is TRBV7-9, the J call TRBJ2-2; TRBD2 is a possible D gene (5 bases). Germline assignment: CDR1 SEHNR and CDR2 FQNEAQ (reference sequence). Trimming pared 5 bases from V and 1 base from J, leaving 8 bases between. The CDR3 consists of 14 residues. Variable domain in full (rest from reference TRBV7-9 and TRBJ2-2): DTGVSQNPRHKITKRGQNVTFRCDPISEHNRLYWYRQTLGQGPEFLTYFQNEAQLEKSRLLSDRFSAERPKGSFSTLEIQRTEQGDSAMYLCASSPGENTGELFFGEGSRLTVL.

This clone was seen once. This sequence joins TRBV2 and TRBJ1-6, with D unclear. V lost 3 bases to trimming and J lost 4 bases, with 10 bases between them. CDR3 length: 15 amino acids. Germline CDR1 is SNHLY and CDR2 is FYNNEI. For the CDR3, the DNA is TGTGCCAGCAGTGATGGAGGCCAGTATAATTCACCCCTCCACTTT. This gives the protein CASSDGGQYNSPLHF.

The CDR3, as DNA: TGTGCCAGCAGCGGTGGGGGGCTCGGGTACGAGCAGTACGTC. Translation gives CASSGGGLGYEQYV. V is TRBV5-5 and J is TRBJ2-7; D is perhaps TRBD1 or TRBD2 (6 bases each). Germline V gene lookup returns CDR1 SGHKS and CDR2 YYEKEE (reference sequence). The CDR3 consists of 14 residues. Trimming removed 4 bases from V and 4 bases from J, with 15 bases in between.

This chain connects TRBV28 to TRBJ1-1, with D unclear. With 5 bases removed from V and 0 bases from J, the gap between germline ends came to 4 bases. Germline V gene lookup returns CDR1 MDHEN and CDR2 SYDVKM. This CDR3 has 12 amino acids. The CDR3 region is CASSVMNTEAFF. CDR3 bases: TGTGCCAGCAGTGTGATGAACACTGAAGCTTTCTTT.

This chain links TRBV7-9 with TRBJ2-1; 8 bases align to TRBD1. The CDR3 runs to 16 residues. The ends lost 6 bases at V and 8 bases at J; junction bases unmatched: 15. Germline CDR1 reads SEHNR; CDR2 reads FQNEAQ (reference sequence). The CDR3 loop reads CASRQNGTGRHHEQFF. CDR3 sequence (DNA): TGTGCCAGCAGACAAAACGGGACAGGCCGTCACCATGAGCAGTTCTTC. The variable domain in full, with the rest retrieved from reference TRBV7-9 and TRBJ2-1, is DTGVSQNPRHKITKRGQNVTFRCDPISEHNRLYWYRQTLGQGPEFLTYFQNEAQLEKSRLLSDRFSAERPKGSFSTLEIQRTEQGDSAMYLCASRQNGTGRHHEQFFGPGTRLTVL.

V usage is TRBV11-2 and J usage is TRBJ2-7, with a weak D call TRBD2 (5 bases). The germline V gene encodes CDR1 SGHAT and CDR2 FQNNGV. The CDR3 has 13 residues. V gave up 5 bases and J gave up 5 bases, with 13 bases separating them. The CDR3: CASSPSGVNEQYV. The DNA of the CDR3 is TGTGCCAGCAGCCCTTCCGGGGTGAACGAGCAGTACGTC.

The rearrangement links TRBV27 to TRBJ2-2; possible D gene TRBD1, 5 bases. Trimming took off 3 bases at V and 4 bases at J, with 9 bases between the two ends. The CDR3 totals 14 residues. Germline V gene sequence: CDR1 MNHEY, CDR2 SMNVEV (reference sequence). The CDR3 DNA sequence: TGTGCCAGCAGTTTTGGGGCGAGCACCGGGGAGCTGTTTTTT. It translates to CASSFGASTGELFF.

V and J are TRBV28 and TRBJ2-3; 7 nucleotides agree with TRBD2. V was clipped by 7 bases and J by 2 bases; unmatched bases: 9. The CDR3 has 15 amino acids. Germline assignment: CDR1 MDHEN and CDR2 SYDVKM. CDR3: CASTDGGSNTDTQYF. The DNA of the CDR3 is TGTGCCAGCACTGATGGCGGGAGTAACACAGATACGCAGTATTTT.

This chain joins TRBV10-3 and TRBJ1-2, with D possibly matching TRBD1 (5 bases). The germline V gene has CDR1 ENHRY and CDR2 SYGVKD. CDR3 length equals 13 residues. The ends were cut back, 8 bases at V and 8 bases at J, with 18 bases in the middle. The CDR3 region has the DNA TGTGCCATCTCATATCAGGGAAGGGGCGGCTACACCTTC. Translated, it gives CAISYQGRGGYTF.

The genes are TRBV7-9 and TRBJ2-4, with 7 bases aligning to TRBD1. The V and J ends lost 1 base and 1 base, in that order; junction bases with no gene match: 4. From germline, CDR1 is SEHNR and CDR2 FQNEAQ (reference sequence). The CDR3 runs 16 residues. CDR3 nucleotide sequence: TGTGCCAGCAGCTTAGACAGGGGCTGGGCCAAAAACATTCAGTACTTC. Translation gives CASSLDRGWAKNIQYF.

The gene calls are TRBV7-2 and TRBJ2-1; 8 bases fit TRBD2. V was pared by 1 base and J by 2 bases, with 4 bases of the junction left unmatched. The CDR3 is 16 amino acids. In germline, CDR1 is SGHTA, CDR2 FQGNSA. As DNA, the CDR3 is TGTGCCAGCAGCTTAGGTAGCGGGACCACCTACAATGAGCAGTTCTTC. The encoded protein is CASSLGSGTTYNEQFF.